This T cell receptor (beta chain) was sequenced in a study of blood T cell repertoires in COVID-19. Background on the study: Collection of acute and convalescent COVID-19 samples took place in the United States, Italy and Spain.

Methods used by the authors: It was from reference gene primer amplification that nucleated cell counts were estimated. Assay: immunoSEQ multiplex PCR; the TCRdb copy retains only in-frame clones and omits some. For V, J and clone size, that table is used; D and trimming come from the DNA. The table includes 110,000 or so clones, 75% to 90% detected once. Trimming stripped 5 bases from V and 0 bases from J, with 11 bases between. The CDR3 covers 14 residues. Germline V gene sequence: CDR1 MNHEY, CDR2 SMNVEV (reference sequence). The sequencing input was peripheral blood. The sequence was obtained from a human donor in a cohort sampled during active COVID-19. The rearrangement joins TRBV27 to TRBJ2-7; D is unresolved. The CDR3 reads CASSRERGSYEQYF. CDR3 DNA sequence: TGTGCCAGCAGTAGAGAGCGTGGCTCCTACGAGCAGTACTTC.